These 32 T cell receptor beta chains originate from one sample sequenced in a study of PD-1 blockade in classical Hodgkin lymphoma (dated by TCRdb to the early 2020s). Receptors were amplified or captured by the immunoSEQ multiplex PCR assay. This is the immuneACCESS table as TCRdb keeps it, with only in-frame sequences that have V and J called. A part of the clones is gone; compared with another copy, unresolved V genes explain less than half, and the rest is unexplained. The sample table contains nearly 50,000 clones; only one count was recorded for approximately 72% of them. The top ten constitute approximately 12% of the sample. What this sample's time point label stands for: cycle 4 day 1 (C4D1), after 5 to 7 weeks of nivolumab. Every trial patient had relapsed after autologous stem cell transplantation, and cohorts A, B and C differed in prior brentuximab vedotin exposure. Source: peripheral blood mononuclear cells (PBMCs), taken before the fourth cycle of nivolumab. These receptor sequences come from a human donor with classical Hodgkin lymphoma.

V usage is TRBV6-1 and J usage is TRBJ1-6; 7 bases are shared with TRBD1. This CDR3 is built from 15 residues. Germline V CDR1 and CDR2: MNHNS, SASEGT. Trimming cost V 5 bases and J 4 bases; bases outside gene matches: 5. CDR3 DNA: TGTGCCAGCAGTCCCTCGGGACAGTATAATTCACCCCTCCACTTT. This translates into CASSPSGQYNSPLHF.

The rearrangement joins TRBV27 to TRBJ1-1, with D perhaps TRBD1 (6 bases). This CDR3 spans 15 amino acids. Germline V gene lookup returns CDR1 MNHEY and CDR2 SMNVEV (reference sequence). V was clipped by 5 bases and J by 4 bases, with 17 bases between them. The CDR3 sequence: CASSRLGVGATEAFF. CDR3 nucleotides: TGTGCCAGCAGTCGACTGGGAGTGGGGGCCACTGAAGCTTTCTTT.

This chain links TRBV20-1 with TRBJ2-1; possibly TRBD1 for D (6 bases). Trimming left V 0 bases short and J 13 bases short, with 10 bases between. The CDR3 is 11 residues long. Germline CDR1 reads DFQATT; CDR2 reads SNEGSKA (reference sequence). In DNA, the CDR3 is TGCAGTGCTAGAGATGACAGGATACAGTTCTTC. Its protein is CSARDDRIQFF.

This clone has a handful of counts. This chain connects TRBV5-4 to TRBJ2-1; 9 nucleotides align to TRBD1. The CDR3 runs 15 residues. Losses at the gene ends were 2 bases for V and 1 base for J; bases not matched to a gene: 1. CDR1 and CDR2 from the germline V gene are SGHNT and YYREEE (reference sequence). CDR3 sequence (DNA): TGTGCCAGCAGCTTAGGGACAGGGTCCTACAATGAGCAGTTCTTC. Protein: CASSLGTGSYNEQFF. The full variable domain, rest sourced from reference TRBV5-4 and TRBJ2-1, is ETGVTQSPTHLIKTRGQQVTLRCSSQSGHNTVSWYQQALGQGPQFIFQYYREEENGRGNFPPRFSGLQFPNYSSELNVNALELDDSALYLCASSLGTGSYNEQFFGPGTRLTVL.

The V call is TRBV7-9, the J call TRBJ2-7, with 11 nucleotides matching TRBD2. The CDR3 extends over 14 amino acids. Looked up from germline, CDR1 is SEHNR and CDR2 is FQNEAQ (reference sequence). The J segment lost 3 bases and the V segment lost 3 bases, leaving 1 base of the junction unmatched. CDR3: CASSFGLAGYEQYF. The CDR3 DNA is TGTGCCAGCAGCTTCGGACTAGCGGGCTACGAGCAGTACTTC.

DNA of the CDR3: TGTGCCAGCAGCTGGACAGCCCAAGAGACCCAGTACTTC. It is translated as CASSWTAQETQYF. This sequence joins TRBV7-9 and TRBJ2-5, with a tentative D call TRBD1 (6 bases). Deletions cut 4 bases from V and 1 base from J, with 7 bases between. CDR1 and CDR2 from the germline V gene are SEHNR and FQNEAQ (reference sequence). The length of the CDR3 is 13 residues. The variable domain in full, with the rest retrieved from reference TRBV7-9 and TRBJ2-5, is DTGVSQNPRHKITKRGQNVTFRCDPISEHNRLYWYRQTLGQGPEFLTYFQNEAQLEKSRLLSDRFSAERPKGSFSTLEIQRTEQGDSAMYLCASSWTAQETQYFGPGTRLLVL.

V is TRBV19 and J is TRBJ2-1, with 7 bases identical to TRBD2. Germline V gene lookup returns CDR1 LNHDA and CDR2 SQIVND (reference sequence). The V segment lost 5 bases and the J segment 6 bases; nucleotides outside the gene matches: 10. This CDR3 is built from 15 residues. This chain's CDR3 is CASSLVGTNSNEQFF. CDR3 nucleotide sequence: TGTGCCAGTAGTTTAGTGGGGACTAATTCCAATGAGCAGTTCTTC.

J is TRBJ1-2 and V is TRBV10-2, with TRBD1 matching over 7 bases. The CDR3 spans 14 residues. Germline trimming cut 6 bases from V and 2 bases from J; bases unmatched to any gene: 6. CDR1 and CDR2 from the germline V gene are WSHSY and SAAADI. CDR3 coding DNA: TGCGCCAGCAGGGATTCGGGACAGAACTATGGCTACACCTTC. Residues: CASRDSGQNYGYTF.

V usage is TRBV6-1 and J usage is TRBJ2-3, with 9 bases identical to TRBD1. V lost 0 bases to trimming and J lost 5 bases; unmatched junction nucleotides: 12. The CDR3 is 18 amino acids. The V gene's germline CDR1 is MNHNS and CDR2 SASEGT. This CDR3 reads CASSEATGGAGLRDTQYF. The CDR3 region has the DNA TGTGCCAGCAGTGAAGCTACAGGGGGCGCAGGACTTAGAGATACGCAGTATTTT.

The chain links TRBV5-1 to TRBJ2-3; TRBD2 agrees at 14 bases. J gave up 6 bases and V 3 bases, and 3 bases lay outside the gene matches. Germline values: CDR1 SGHRS, CDR2 YFSETQ. The CDR3 is 15 amino acids. CDR3 sequence (DNA): TGCGCCAGCAGCTGGGGACTAGCGGGAGACGATACGCAGTATTTT. The encoded protein is CASSWGLAGDDTQYF.

The sample holds a few counts of this clone. J is TRBJ2-6 and V is TRBV10-3; D remains unclear. Per germline, CDR1 ENHRY and CDR2 SYGVKD. V lost 0 bases and J 1 base, leaving 10 bases between the germline ends. CDR3 length: 17 residues. In DNA, the CDR3 is TGTGCCATCAGTGAGTCACCCTCCCGGTCTGGGGCCAACGTCCTGACTTTC. Amino acids: CAISESPSRSGANVLTF.

V usage is TRBV7-9 and J usage is TRBJ1-1; D perhaps matches TRBD1 (6 bases). Between the trimmed V and J ends, which lost 7 bases and 0 bases, there was a span of 15 bases. Germline loops: CDR1 SEHNR, CDR2 FQNEAQ (reference sequence). This CDR3 is 15 amino acids long. CDR3: CASTGRGPMNTEAFF. The CDR3 DNA reads TGTGCCAGCACGGGACGGGGGCCAATGAACACTGAAGCTTTCTTT. Full variable domain (remainder filled in from reference TRBV7-9 and TRBJ1-1): DTGVSQNPRHKITKRGQNVTFRCDPISEHNRLYWYRQTLGQGPEFLTYFQNEAQLEKSRLLSDRFSAERPKGSFSTLEIQRTEQGDSAMYLCASTGRGPMNTEAFFGQGTRLTVV.

This chain joins TRBV6-5 and TRBJ1-1; 8 nucleotides align to TRBD1. The CDR3 covers 13 residues. The germline V gene has CDR1 MNHEY and CDR2 SVGAGI. Losses at the gene ends were 5 bases for V and 6 bases for J; bases not matched to a gene: 5. The CDR3 is CASSRDRGAEAFF. Written as DNA, the CDR3 is TGTGCCAGCAGTCGCGACAGGGGAGCTGAAGCTTTCTTT.

This clone is categorized as medium-sized. The chain is built from TRBV27 and TRBJ1-5; the D is unclear. This CDR3 has 16 amino acids. V shed 5 bases and J shed 0 bases, with 14 bases lying between them. The germline V gene has CDR1 MNHEY and CDR2 SMNVEV (reference sequence). The CDR3 DNA reads TGTGCCAGCAGTCTCCTTCCCCTGGCTAGCAATCAGCCCCAGCATTTT. Its translation: CASSLLPLASNQPQHF.

V gene TRBV6-5 combines with J gene TRBJ2-1; D is uncertain. The CDR3 covers 13 residues. The germline V gene has CDR1 MNHEY and CDR2 SVGAGI. The V and J ends lost 1 base and 4 bases respectively, with 5 bases between them. As DNA, the CDR3 is TGTGCCAGCAGTTACTGGCGGTACAATGAGCAGTTCTTC. It translates to CASSYWRYNEQFF.

This chain joins TRBV20-1 and TRBJ2-5; D not resolved. Trimming removed 6 bases from V and 2 bases from J, with 4 bases in between. The CDR3 loop spans 10 amino acids. CDR1 is DFQATT and CDR2 is SNEGSKA in the germline V gene (reference sequence). This CDR3 reads CSATQETQYF. CDR3 DNA: TGCAGTGCGACACAAGAGACCCAGTACTTC.

The chain recombines TRBV2 with TRBJ2-3; D perhaps matches TRBD2 (7 bases). Germline loops: CDR1 SNHLY, CDR2 FYNNEI. The CDR3 extends over 13 amino acids. V dropped 4 bases and J dropped 4 bases, with 9 bases sitting between them. In nucleotides, the CDR3 is TGTGCCAGCAGTGGGGGGGGCGCAGATACGCAGTATTTT. It yields the protein CASSGGGADTQYF.

This chain uses TRBV19 with TRBJ2-7, with D perhaps TRBD1 or TRBD2 (6 bases each). Germline-derived CDR1 and CDR2 are LNHDA and SQIVND (reference sequence). The CDR3 is 14 residues long. V gave up 2 bases and J gave up 3 bases, with 11 bases separating them. CDR3 protein: CASSITGAGYEQYF. The CDR3 DNA reads TGTGCCAGTAGTATAACGGGGGCTGGCTACGAGCAGTACTTC.

The chain has TRBV7-8 and TRBJ2-3; TRBD2 aligns across 10 bases. After removal of 5 bases from V and 5 bases from J, the junction contained 7 bases not matched to a gene. The germline V gene encodes CDR1 SGHVS and CDR2 FQNEAQ. This CDR3 region has 15 residues. CDR3 in amino acids: CASSALAGAVDTQYF. In nucleotides, the CDR3 is TGTGCCAGCAGCGCTCTAGCGGGAGCCGTAGATACGCAGTATTTT.

The chain has TRBV7-9 and TRBJ1-2; D ambiguous. Germline CDR1 SEHNR, CDR2 FQNEAQ (reference sequence). The ends were cut back, 2 bases at V and 4 bases at J, with 8 bases in the middle. There are 13 residues in the CDR3. The CDR3 DNA sequence: TGTGCCAGCAGCTTATCAAGGCTCTATGGCTACACCTTC. Its translation: CASSLSRLYGYTF.

The V and J genes are TRBV4-2 and TRBJ2-1; the match to TRBD1 covers 8 bases. Losses at the gene ends were 1 base for V and 8 bases for J; bases not matched to a gene: 7. The CDR3 length is 15 residues. Germline V gene lookup returns CDR1 LGHNA and CDR2 YNFKEQ. CDR3: CASSQAPGGGDEQFF. The CDR3 nucleotides read TGTGCCAGCAGCCAAGCCCCAGGGGGCGGCGATGAGCAGTTCTTC.

The rearrangement uses TRBV29-1 and TRBJ2-7, with D tentatively TRBD2 (6 bases). The ends were cut back, 6 bases at V and 1 base at J, with 13 bases in the middle. CDR1 is SQVTM and CDR2 is ANQGSEA in the germline V gene. This CDR3 has 13 amino acids. CDR3 sequence (DNA): TGCAGCGTGGAGGAGGGAAATTCCTACGAGCAGTACTTC. Amino acids: CSVEEGNSYEQYF.

This clone was counted a few times. A junction end diverges from the germline sequence, so it may reflect a read error. The gene calls are TRBV2 and TRBJ2-7; no reliable D call. The CDR3 runs to 14 residues. From germline, CDR1 is SNHLY and CDR2 FYNNEI. CDR3 protein: CASSEGHSSYEQYF. DNA for the CDR3: TGTGCCAGCAGCGAAGGTCATAGCTCCTACGAGCAGTACTTC.

The chain employs TRBV18 and TRBJ1-1; no clear D. This CDR3 comprises 13 residues. CDR1 and CDR2 from the germline V gene are KGHSH and LQKENI. Trimming removed 6 bases from V and 4 bases from J, with 12 bases in between. The CDR3 sequence is CASSRWDSTEAFF. The CDR3 coding sequence is TGTGCCAGCTCCCGATGGGATTCCACTGAAGCTTTCTTT.

Comment on this clone: Distinct nucleotide sequences in the sample also encode this CDR3. V usage is TRBV18 and J usage is TRBJ2-2; D remains unclear. Germline V gives CDR1 KGHSH, CDR2 LQKENI. This CDR3 is built from 13 residues. The V gene lost 0 bases and the J gene lost 1 base, with 0 bases spanning the gap. The CDR3 nucleotides are TGTGCCAGCTCACCACCGAACACCGGGGAGCTGTTTTTT. Translating gives CASSPPNTGELFF.

The table lists this clone with a few counts. The chain combines TRBV5-1 with TRBJ2-2; D might be TRBD1 or TRBD2, each matching 5 bases. CDR1 and CDR2 from the germline V gene are SGHRS and YFSETQ. The CDR3 is 15 amino acids. The V and J ends lost 1 base and 4 bases respectively, with 11 bases between them. CDR3 amino acids: CASSLRAGSTGELFF. The CDR3 nucleotides read TGCGCCAGCAGCTTGAGGGCAGGGAGCACCGGGGAGCTGTTTTTT.

This clone occurred once. The V call is TRBV13, the J call TRBJ2-3; 7 bases line up with TRBD1. Germline CDR1 reads PRHDT; CDR2 reads FYEKMQ (reference sequence). CDR3 length: 14 residues. V lost 3 bases and J lost 4; bases outside the gene matches: 4. The CDR3 protein is CASSLRQGPDTQYF. CDR3 coding DNA: TGTGCCAGCAGCTTGCGACAGGGCCCAGATACGCAGTATTTT.

The chain links TRBV6-1 to TRBJ2-5; D gene unclear. V was cut by 0 bases and J by 1 base, with 9 bases left in between. Germline CDR1 and CDR2: MNHNS and SASEGT. The CDR3 extends over 15 amino acids. CDR3 bases: TGTGCCAGCAGTGAAGCAACTTCCCGCCAAGAGACCCAGTACTTC. Protein sequence: CASSEATSRQETQYF.

V gene TRBV5-6 combines with J gene TRBJ2-7; TRBD2 matches at 10 bases. The junction had 11 bases not matched to a gene; V was cut back by 3 bases and J by 2 bases. The V gene's germline CDR1 is SGHDT and CDR2 YYEEEE. CDR3 length: 17 residues. Here the CDR3 DNA reads TGTGCCAGCAGCTCCCGGAGGCCAGCGGGAGGGCCCTACGAGCAGTACTTC. Its translation: CASSSRRPAGGPYEQYF.

This clone appeared once. The chain joins TRBV28 to TRBJ1-4; perhaps TRBD1 as D (5 bases). The CDR3 runs to 15 residues. V dropped 5 bases and J dropped 6 bases, with 16 bases sitting between them. Germline CDR1 reads MDHEN; CDR2 reads SYDVKM. The CDR3 DNA follows: TGTGCCAGCAGTACCGCGAGGGGTAGTTATGAAAAACTGTTTTTT. This encodes CASSTARGSYEKLFF.

The chain links TRBV27 to TRBJ2-3, with 13 bases identical to TRBD2. Germline trimming cut 5 bases from V and 6 bases from J; bases unmatched to any gene: 11. Germline V gene lookup returns CDR1 MNHEY and CDR2 SMNVEV (reference sequence). The CDR3 extends over 17 amino acids. The CDR3 nucleotides read TGTGCCAGCAGTAAAAGGACTAGCGGGAGATATCCGGATACGCAGTATTTT. Its translation is CASSKRTSGRYPDTQYF.

The rearrangement uses TRBV2 and TRBJ1-1; perhaps TRBD1 as D (5 bases). The CDR3 has 13 residues. The V end was cut by 9 bases, the J end by 3 bases, with 14 bases between. CDR1 and CDR2 (germline): SNHLY, FYNNEI. The CDR3 region is CASLSRGYTEAFF. The CDR3 bases are TGTGCCAGTCTTTCCCGGGGGTACACTGAAGCTTTCTTT.